This section outlines one TCR beta chain sequence together with its context. Its target antigen remains unknown. No qualities accompany the bases; no much larger clone lies one base away. TCR CDR3 regions were amplified from genomic DNA by multiplex PCR using the deep immunoSEQ assay. Genomic DNA extracted from each cell subset was distributed evenly over all wells of several immunoSEQ 96-well plates, and each plate served as one replicate. For sorted subsets, each replicate PCR was loaded with approximately 200 ng genomic DNA, equivalent to roughly 30,000 T cell genomes. Purified libraries were measured with a Qubit 3.0 fluorometer, size-checked on a Bioanalyzer 2100, and measured again with the KAPA Library Quantification kit. Each immunoSEQ 96-well plate was sequenced on its own single-read 150-cycle Illumina NextSeq 550 flow cell. Under the source paper's analysis protocol: Because only junctional sequences without quality scores were contained in the immunoSEQ output, filtering matching that applied to full-length reads could not be performed. Sequences were annotated with PyIR, a Python wrapper for IgBLAST v1.9, and V/J genes and CDR3 were assigned using IMGT germline references. Any read was removed if the V/J assignment was weak (E-value above 1e-6), the CDR3 was missing, or the read contained stop codons, out-of-frame junctions, or ambiguous translated residues. V3J clonotypes were defined as sequences sharing the same inferred V gene, J gene, and CDR3 amino acid sequence. The percentage overlap between two repertoires was calculated by dividing the number of shared unique clonotypes by the size of the smaller repertoire. Repertoire richness was assessed with RTK rarefaction, the Chao1 estimator, and Recon v2.1 estimates of unobserved clonotypes. For all TCRbeta clonotypes obtained by the gDNA method from a few donors, generation probabilities were computed with OLGA. The immuneACCESS repertoire file appears here via TCRdb, limited to in-frame rearrangements. These files lack a portion of the clones; in checked studies, under half of the deficit traces to unresolved V genes, and the cause of the others is not known. V and J calls and clone size are copied from that table; D and trimming were computed from the DNA. Across this sample there are about 2.2 million clones, with about 92% seen only once. The ten largest clones represent about 1.8% of the sample.

These data belong to a study of shared clonotypes between healthy human individuals (dated by TCRdb to 2020 to 2022). Background for the entire study: A few men and a couple of women, aged 18 to 49 years, made up the cohort. For each donor, three plates each were used for CD4 naive and CD4 memory, two plates were used for CD8 naive, and one plate was used for CD8 memory. The study deeply sequenced blood TCR repertoires of about 5 healthy adults to estimate repertoire size and the extent of clonotype sharing between individuals. Libraries were prepared and TCR repertoires were sequenced by different laboratories using diverse techniques, in order to increase sequencing depth and limit assay-specific biases. Each donor's leukapheresis produced roughly between about 0.9 and 9.5 billion PBMCs.

CD8 naive samples were CD45RO-negative cells positively selected for CCR7, giving a CD45RA+CCR7+ population that excluded TemRA cells. Healthy HIV-negative adults with no recently reported acute infections or vaccinations were included as donors. Every donor was a Caucasian adult residing in Nashville, Tennessee, USA. After blood collection by leukapheresis, PBMCs were isolated using Ficoll-Histopaque density gradient centrifugation and then cryopreserved in the vapor phase of liquid nitrogen. Analytical flow cytometry was used to check the purity and quantity of every magnetically sorted T cell population. Genomic DNA was isolated from each sorted fraction and quantified by UV absorbance on a Nanodrop 2000c. The germline V gene (reference sequence) gives CDR1 as MNHEY and CDR2 as SMNVEV. Between the V and J ends, shortened by 5 bases and 4 bases respectively, the junction contains 15 bases. The CDR3 runs 15 amino acids, cysteine and phenylalanine included. Only CDR3 DNA remains: 45 bases, in frame from the first base.

Overall results and qualifications from the work: Pairwise subsampling led to the expectation that sequencing depth would affect the degree of clonotype sharing among donors. Compared with non-shared clonotypes, clonotypes shared by all four sorted-subset donors had higher generation probabilities. Rarefaction of sorted-subset datasets indicated incomplete sequencing despite the large sequencing depth. Because the study included only a small number of donors, the genetic and exposure-history diversity represented was limited. Estimated clonotype richness was generally larger for naive than for memory subsets. Sharing across several donors was observed for about 5% of naive CD4, 3.5% of naive CD8, 2.3% of memory CD4, and around 0.4% of memory CD8 clonotypes. Sampling was restricted to blood, and TCR repertoires in tissues likely differ from the TCR repertoires found in blood.

The TCR comes from a man aged 18 to 29 in good health. Some clones in this sample may be carry-over from other donors' samples. Input material: naive CD8+ T cells from PBMCs. The label giving this sample's cell subset or site can be read as: CD45RA+CCR7+. In this chain, TRBV27 is recombined with TRBJ1-3; TRBD1 is a weak D gene call, 6 bases matching. The bases are TGTGCCAGCAGTCCTAGGGGGGCGAAAGGAAACACCATATATTTT. Translated, it reads CASSPRGAKGNTIYF.